The clone carrying this TCR beta chain was picked up a small number of times. Its antigen is still unknown. Germline V gives CDR1 SGHTA, CDR2 FQGNSA. The CDR3 extends over 14 amino acids. Losses at the gene ends were 1 base for V and 5 bases for J; bases not matched to a gene: 3. The data were obtained in a study of cytomegalovirus exposure and HLA in healthy donors. Study-wide results and caveats: The authors assumed roughly uniform sequencing depth across donors for presence/absence analyses. The productive fraction for most TCR beta V segments was about 87% or about 30% in an earlier analysis.

The PCR contained 60 Vbeta and 13 Jbeta primers. The protocol was immunoSEQ multiplex PCR, while the TCRdb copy is restricted to in-frame clones and leaves out a portion. The repertoire consists of some 90,000 clones, with about 80% occurring once and the leading ten covering around 5%. The specimen was PBMCs. This receptor was taken from a man younger than 45 in good health and CMV-seropositive. The chain has TRBV7-2 and TRBJ2-5; 8 bases map to TRBD2. The CDR3 DNA follows: TGTGCCAGCAGCTTAGGTAGCGGGACCGAGACCCAGTACTTC. It specifies CASSLGSGTETQYF.